The rows below give T cell receptor beta chains drawn from one sample of a study of T cells after yellow fever vaccination. TCRdb reprocessed the 5' RACE reads via MiXCR and lists one record per CDR3 protein. The sample lists roughly 170,000 distinct CDR3 sequences, 6.2% occurring once. Source: CD4+ T cells sorted from PBMCs, taken on the day of the first yellow fever vaccination. These receptors were obtained from a man aged 18 to 35 who received the YFV17D yellow fever vaccine. CDR3s include the opening cysteine and the closing phenylalanine or tryptophan. The D gene is left open where the match is weak. Clone size is stated in some rows and not others, as once, few, many or a class when expanded.

CDR3 protein | CDR3 DNA | clone size | J gene | D gene | V gene
CASSSRDSVNEKLFF | TGTGCCAGCAGCTCCCGGGACAGCGTCAATGAAAAACTGTTTTTT | many | TRBJ1-4 | TRBD1 | TRBV5-5
CASSLAAGLNTGELFF | TGTGCCAGCAGCTTAGCGGCGGGGCTGAACACCGGGGAGCTGTTTTTT | NA | TRBJ2-2 | NA | TRBV7-2
CASRGDGNTGELFF | TGCGCCAGCAGAGGGGACGGGAACACCGGGGAGCTGTTTTTT | NA | TRBJ2-2 | NA | TRBV5-1
CASSQDWGVEQYF | TGTGCCAGCAGCCAAGATTGGGGGGTCGAGCAGTACTTC | few | TRBJ2-7 | NA | TRBV3-1
CASSSLTYEQYF | TGTGCCAGCAGTTCACTAACCTACGAGCAGTACTTC | many | TRBJ2-7 | NA | TRBV6-2/TRBV6-3
CASSRDRLNQPQHF | TGTGCCAGCAGCCGGGACAGGCTCAATCAGCCCCAGCATTTT | NA | TRBJ1-5 | TRBD1 | TRBV12-3/TRBV12-4
CASSLPPGSSYNEQFF | TGTGCCAGCAGCCTTCCTCCCGGAAGCTCCTACAATGAGCAGTTCTTC | NA | TRBJ2-1 | NA | TRBV5-4
CASSLGHLKETQYF | TGTGCCAGCAGCTTGGGGCACTTGAAAGAGACCCAGTACTTC | many | TRBJ2-5 | NA | TRBV7-2
CASSPGQIVKDTQYF | TGTGCCAGCAGCCCTGGACAGATTGTTAAAGATACGCAGTATTTT | NA | TRBJ2-3 | NA | TRBV7-2
CASTLLAGRFMGLGGLNTEAFF | TGTGCCAGCACCCTCCTGGCAGGGCGGTTTATGGGGTTGGGGGGACTGAACACTGAAGCTTTCTTT | NA | TRBJ1-1 | NA | TRBV6-4
CASSYSRHKFPETQYF | TGTGCCAGCAGTTACTCCAGACACAAGTTTCCGGAGACCCAGTACTTC | many | TRBJ2-5 | NA | TRBV6-2/TRBV6-3